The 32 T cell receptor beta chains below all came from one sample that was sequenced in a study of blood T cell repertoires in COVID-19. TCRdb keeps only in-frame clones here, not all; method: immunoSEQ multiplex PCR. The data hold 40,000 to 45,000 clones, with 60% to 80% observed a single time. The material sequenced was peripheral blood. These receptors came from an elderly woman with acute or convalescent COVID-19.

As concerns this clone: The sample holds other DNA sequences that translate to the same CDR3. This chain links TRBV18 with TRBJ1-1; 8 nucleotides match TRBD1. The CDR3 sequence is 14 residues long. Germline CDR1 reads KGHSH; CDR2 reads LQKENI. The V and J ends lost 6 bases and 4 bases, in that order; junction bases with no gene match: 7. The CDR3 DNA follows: TGTGCCAGCTCTCTTGGGACAGGAGGCACTGAAGCTTTCTTT. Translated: CASSLGTGGTEAFF.

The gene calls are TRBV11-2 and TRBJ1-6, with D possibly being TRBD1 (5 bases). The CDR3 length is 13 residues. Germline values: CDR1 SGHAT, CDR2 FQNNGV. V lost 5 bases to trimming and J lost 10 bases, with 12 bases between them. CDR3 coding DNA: TGTGCCAGCAGCCTTAACAGGAAATCACCCCTCCACTTT. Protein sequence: CASSLNRKSPLHF.

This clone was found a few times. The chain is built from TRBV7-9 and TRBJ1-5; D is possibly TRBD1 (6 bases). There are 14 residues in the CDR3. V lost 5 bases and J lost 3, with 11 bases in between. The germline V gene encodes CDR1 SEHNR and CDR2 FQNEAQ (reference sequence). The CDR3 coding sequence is TGTGCCAGCAGCCAACAGGGAGACAATCAGCCCCAGCATTTT. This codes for CASSQQGDNQPQHF.

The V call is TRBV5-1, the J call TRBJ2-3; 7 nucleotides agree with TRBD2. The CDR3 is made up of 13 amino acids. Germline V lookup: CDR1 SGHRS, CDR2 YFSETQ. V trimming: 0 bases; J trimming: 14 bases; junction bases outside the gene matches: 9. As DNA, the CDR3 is TGCGCCAGCAGCTTGGCGGGGGGAAACCCCGGGTATTTT. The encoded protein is CASSLAGGNPGYF.

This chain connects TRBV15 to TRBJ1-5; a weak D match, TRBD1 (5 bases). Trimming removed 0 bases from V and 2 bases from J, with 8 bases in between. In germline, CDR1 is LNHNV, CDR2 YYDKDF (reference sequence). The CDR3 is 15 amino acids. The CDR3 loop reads CATSRDRRGNQPQHF. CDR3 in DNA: TGTGCCACCAGCAGAGATCGCAGGGGCAATCAGCCCCAGCATTTT. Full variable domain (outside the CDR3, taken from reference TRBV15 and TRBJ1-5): DAMVIQNPRYQVTQFGKPVTLSCSQTLNHNVMYWYQQKSSQAPKLLFHYYDKDFNNEADTPDNFQSRRPNTSFCFLDIRSPGLGDTAMYLCATSRDRRGNQPQHFGDGTRLSIL.

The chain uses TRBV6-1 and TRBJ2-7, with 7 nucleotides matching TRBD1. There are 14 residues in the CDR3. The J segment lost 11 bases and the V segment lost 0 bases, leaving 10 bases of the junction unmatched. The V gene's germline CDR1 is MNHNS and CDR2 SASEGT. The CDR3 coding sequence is TGTGCCAGCAGTGAAGCTAGGGGGCCCACGTTAGAGTACTTC. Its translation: CASSEARGPTLEYF.

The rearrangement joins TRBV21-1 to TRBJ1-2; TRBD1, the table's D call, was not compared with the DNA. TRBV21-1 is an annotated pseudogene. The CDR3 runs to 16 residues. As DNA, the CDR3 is TGTGCCAGCAGCAAAGATGGGGACAGGGATAACTATGGCTACACCTTC. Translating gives CASSKDGDRDNYGYTF.

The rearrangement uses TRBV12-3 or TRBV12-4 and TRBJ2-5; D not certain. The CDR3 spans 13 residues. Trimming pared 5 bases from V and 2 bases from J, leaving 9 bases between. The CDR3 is CASSPRGQETQYF. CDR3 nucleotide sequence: TGTGCCAGCAGTCCCCGCGGACAAGAGACCCAGTACTTC.

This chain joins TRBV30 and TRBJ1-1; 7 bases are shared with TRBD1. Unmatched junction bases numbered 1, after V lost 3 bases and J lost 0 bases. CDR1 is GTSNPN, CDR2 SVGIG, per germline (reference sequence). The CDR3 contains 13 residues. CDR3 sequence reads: CAWRQGLNTEAFF. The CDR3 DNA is TGTGCCTGGAGACAGGGGTTGAACACTGAAGCTTTCTTT. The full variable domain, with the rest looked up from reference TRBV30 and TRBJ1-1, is SQTIHQWPATLVQPVGSPLSLECTVEGTSNPNLYWYRQAAGRGLQLLFYSVGIGQISSEVPQNLSASRPQDRQFILSSKKLLLSDSGFYLCAWRQGLNTEAFFGQGTRLTVV.

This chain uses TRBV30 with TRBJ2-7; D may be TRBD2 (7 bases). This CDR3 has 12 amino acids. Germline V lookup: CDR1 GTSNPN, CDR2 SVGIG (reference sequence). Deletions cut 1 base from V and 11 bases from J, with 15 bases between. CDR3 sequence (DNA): TGTGCCTGGAGTGATGGGGGGGCGAGGGAGTACTTC. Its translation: CAWSDGGAREYF.

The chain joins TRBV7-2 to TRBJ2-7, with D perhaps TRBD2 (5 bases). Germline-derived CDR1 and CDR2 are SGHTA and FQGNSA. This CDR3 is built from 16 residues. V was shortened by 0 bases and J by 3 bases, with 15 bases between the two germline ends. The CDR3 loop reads CASSLARVAAVYEQYF. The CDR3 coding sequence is TGTGCCAGCAGCTTAGCGCGGGTGGCTGCGGTCTACGAGCAGTACTTC.

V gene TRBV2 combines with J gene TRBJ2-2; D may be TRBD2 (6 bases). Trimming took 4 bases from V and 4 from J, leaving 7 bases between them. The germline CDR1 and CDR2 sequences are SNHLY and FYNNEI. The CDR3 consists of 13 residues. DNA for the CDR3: TGTGCCAGCAGTGCGGGGGTCACCGGGGAGCTGTTTTTT. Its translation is CASSAGVTGELFF.

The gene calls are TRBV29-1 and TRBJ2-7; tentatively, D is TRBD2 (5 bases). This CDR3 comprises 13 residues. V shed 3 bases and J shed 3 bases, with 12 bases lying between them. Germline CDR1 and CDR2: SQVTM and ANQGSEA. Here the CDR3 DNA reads TGCAGCGTTGAGGAGCGGCTAGGCTACGAGCAGTACTTC. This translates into CSVEERLGYEQYF.

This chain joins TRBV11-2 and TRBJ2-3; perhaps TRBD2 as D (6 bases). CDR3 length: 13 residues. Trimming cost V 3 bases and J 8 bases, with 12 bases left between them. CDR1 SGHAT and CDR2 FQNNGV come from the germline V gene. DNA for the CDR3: TGTGCCAGCAGCTTTGGAGGGGCGGGTACGCAGTATTTT. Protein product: CASSFGGAGTQYF. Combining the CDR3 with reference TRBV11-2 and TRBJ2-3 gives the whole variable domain EAGVAQSPRYKIIEKRQSVAFWCNPISGHATLYWYQQILGQGPKLLIQFQNNGVVDDSQLPKDRFSAERLKGVDSTLKIQPAKLEDSAVYLCASSFGGAGTQYFGPGTRLTVL.

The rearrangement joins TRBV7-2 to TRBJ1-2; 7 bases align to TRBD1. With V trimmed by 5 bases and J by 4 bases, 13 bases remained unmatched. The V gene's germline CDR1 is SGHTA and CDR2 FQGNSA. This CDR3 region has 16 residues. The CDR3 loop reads CASSQTSGGIFYGYTF. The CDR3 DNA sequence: TGTGCCAGCAGCCAGACCTCAGGGGGAATCTTCTATGGCTACACCTTC.

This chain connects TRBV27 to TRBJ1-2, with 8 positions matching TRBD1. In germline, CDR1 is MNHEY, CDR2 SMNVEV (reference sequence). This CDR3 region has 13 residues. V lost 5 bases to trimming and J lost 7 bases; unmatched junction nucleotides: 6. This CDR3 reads CASSLDRGAGYTF. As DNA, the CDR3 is TGTGCCAGCAGTCTCGACAGGGGAGCTGGCTACACCTTC.

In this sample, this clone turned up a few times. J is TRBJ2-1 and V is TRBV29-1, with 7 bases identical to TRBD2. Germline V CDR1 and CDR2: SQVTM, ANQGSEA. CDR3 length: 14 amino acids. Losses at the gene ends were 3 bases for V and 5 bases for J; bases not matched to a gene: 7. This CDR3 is CSVDLRLANNEQFF. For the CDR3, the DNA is TGCAGCGTTGACTTGCGACTAGCCAACAATGAGCAGTTCTTC.

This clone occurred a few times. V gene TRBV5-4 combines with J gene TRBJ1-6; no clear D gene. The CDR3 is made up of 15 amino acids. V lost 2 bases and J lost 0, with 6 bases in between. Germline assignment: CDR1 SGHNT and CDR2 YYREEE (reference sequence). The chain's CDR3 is CASSFGRSYNSPLHF. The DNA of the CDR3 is TGTGCCAGCAGCTTTGGCCGCTCCTATAATTCACCCCTCCACTTT.

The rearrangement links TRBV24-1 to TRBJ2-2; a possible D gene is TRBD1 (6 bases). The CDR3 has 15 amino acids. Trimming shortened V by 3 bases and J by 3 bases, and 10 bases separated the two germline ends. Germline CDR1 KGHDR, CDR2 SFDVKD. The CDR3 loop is CATSDGQTYTGELFF. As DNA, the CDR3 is TGTGCCACCAGTGATGGACAGACGTACACCGGGGAGCTGTTTTTT.

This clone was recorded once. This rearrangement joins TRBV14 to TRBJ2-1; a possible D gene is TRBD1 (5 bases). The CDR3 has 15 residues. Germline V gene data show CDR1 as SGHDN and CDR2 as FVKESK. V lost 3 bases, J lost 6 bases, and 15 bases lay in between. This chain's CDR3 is CASSHLAGLGNEQFF. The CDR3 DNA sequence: TGTGCCAGCAGCCACTTAGCAGGGTTGGGCAATGAGCAGTTCTTC.

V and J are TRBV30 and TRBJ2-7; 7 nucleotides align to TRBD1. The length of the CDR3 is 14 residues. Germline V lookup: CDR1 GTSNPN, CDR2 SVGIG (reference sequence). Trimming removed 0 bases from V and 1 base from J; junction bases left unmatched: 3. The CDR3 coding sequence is TGTGCCTGGAGTGTACAGGGGAAATCCTACGAGCAGTACTTC. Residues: CAWSVQGKSYEQYF.

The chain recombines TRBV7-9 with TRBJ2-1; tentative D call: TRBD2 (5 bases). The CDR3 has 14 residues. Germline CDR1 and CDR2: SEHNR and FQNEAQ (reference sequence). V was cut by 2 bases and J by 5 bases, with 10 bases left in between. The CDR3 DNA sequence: TGTGCCAGCAGCTTATCTTTCGGGGACAATGAGCAGTTCTTC. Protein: CASSLSFGDNEQFF.

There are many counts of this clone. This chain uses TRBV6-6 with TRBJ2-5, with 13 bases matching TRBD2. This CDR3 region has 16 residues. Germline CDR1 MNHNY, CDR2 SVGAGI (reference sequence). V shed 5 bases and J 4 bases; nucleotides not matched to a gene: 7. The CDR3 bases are TGTGCCAGCAGTCGCACTAGCGGGAGGGGAGGAGAGACCCAGTACTTC. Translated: CASSRTSGRGGETQYF.

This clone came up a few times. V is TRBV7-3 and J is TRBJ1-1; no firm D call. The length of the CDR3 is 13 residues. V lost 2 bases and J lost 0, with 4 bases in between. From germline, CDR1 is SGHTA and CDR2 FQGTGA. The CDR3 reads CASSLALNTEAFF. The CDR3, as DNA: TGTGCCAGCAGCTTAGCGCTGAACACTGAAGCTTTCTTT.

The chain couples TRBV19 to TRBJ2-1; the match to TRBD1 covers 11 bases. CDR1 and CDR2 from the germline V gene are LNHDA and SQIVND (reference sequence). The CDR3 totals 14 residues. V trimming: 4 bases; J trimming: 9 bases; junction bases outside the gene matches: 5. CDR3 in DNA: TGTGCCAGTAGTAAAGGACAGGGGGCTAGTGAGCAGTTCTTC. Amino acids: CASSKGQGASEQFF. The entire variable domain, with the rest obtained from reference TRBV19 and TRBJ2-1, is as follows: DGGITQSPKYLFRKEGQNVTLSCEQNLNHDAMYWYRQDPGQGLRLIYYSQIVNDFQKGDIAEGYSVSREKKESFPLTVTSAQKNPTAFYLCASSKGQGASEQFFGPGTRLTVL.

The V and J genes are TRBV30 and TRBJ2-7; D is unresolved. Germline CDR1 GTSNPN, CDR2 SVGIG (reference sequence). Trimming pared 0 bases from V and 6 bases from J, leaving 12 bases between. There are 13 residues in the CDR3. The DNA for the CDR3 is TGTGCCTGGAGTGTAATCTTACGCGGCGAGCAGTACTTC. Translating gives CAWSVILRGEQYF.

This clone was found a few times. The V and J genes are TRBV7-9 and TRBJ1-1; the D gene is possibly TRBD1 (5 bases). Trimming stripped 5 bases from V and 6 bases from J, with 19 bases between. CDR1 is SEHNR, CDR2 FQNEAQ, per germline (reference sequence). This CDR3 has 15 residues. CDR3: CASSTRTVRGAEAFF. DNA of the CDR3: TGTGCCAGCAGCACCAGGACCGTTCGGGGGGCTGAAGCTTTCTTT.

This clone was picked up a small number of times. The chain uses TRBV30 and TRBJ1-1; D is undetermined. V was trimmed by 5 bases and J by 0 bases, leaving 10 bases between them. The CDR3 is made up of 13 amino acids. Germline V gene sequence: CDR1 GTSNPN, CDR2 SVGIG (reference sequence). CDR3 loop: CAWEPHMNTEAFF. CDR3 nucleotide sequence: TGTGCCTGGGAACCTCACATGAACACTGAAGCTTTCTTT.

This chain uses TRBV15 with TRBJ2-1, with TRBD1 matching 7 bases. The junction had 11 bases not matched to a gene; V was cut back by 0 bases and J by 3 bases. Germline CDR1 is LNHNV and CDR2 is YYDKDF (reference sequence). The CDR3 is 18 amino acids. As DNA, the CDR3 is TGTGCCACCAGCAGAGATCTAAGGGACAGCAATTTCTACAATGAGCAGTTCTTC. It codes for CATSRDLRDSNFYNEQFF. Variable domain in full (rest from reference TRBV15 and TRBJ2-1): DAMVIQNPRYQVTQFGKPVTLSCSQTLNHNVMYWYQQKSSQAPKLLFHYYDKDFNNEADTPDNFQSRRPNTSFCFLDIRSPGLGDTAMYLCATSRDLRDSNFYNEQFFGPGTRLTVL.

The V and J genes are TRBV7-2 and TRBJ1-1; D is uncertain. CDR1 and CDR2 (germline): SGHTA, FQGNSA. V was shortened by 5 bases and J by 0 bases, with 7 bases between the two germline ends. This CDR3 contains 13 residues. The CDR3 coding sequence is TGTGCCAGCAGCGCGGGCATGAACACTGAAGCTTTCTTT. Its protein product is CASSAGMNTEAFF.

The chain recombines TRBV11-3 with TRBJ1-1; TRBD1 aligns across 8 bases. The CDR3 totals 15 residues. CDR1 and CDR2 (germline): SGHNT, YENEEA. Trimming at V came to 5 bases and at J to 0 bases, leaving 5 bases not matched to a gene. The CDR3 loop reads CASSPTGGMNTEAFF. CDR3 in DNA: TGTGCCAGCAGCCCAACAGGGGGGATGAACACTGAAGCTTTCTTT.

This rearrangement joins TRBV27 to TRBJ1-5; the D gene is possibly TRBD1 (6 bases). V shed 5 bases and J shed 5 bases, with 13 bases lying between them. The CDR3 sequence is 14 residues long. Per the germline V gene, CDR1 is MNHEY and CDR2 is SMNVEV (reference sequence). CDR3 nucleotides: TGTGCCAGCAGTCCCGGGACACCCTATCAGCCCCAGCATTTT. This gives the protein CASSPGTPYQPQHF.